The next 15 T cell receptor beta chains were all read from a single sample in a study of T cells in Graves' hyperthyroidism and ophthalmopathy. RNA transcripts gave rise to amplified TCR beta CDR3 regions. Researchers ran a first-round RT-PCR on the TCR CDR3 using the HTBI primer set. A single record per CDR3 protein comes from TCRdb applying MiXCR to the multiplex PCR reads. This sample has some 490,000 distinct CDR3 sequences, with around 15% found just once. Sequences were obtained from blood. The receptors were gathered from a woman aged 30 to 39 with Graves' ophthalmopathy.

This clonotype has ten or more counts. The CDR3 nucleotides are TGTGCCAGCGGGTTTGCCGGGGAGCTGTTTTTT. This translates into CASGFAGELFF. J is TRBJ2-2 and V is TRBV9; no reliable D call. CDR1 is SGDLS, CDR2 YYNGEE, per germline. The CDR3 extends over 11 amino acids. V lost 7 bases, J lost 6 bases, and 7 bases lay in between.

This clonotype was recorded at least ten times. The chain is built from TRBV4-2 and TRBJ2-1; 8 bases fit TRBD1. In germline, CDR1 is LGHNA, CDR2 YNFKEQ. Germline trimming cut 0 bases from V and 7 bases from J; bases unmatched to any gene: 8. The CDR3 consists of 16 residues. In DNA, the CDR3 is TGTGCCAGCAGCCAAGATTGGCAGGGGGCAAAAAATGAGCAGTTCTTC. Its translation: CASSQDWQGAKNEQFF.

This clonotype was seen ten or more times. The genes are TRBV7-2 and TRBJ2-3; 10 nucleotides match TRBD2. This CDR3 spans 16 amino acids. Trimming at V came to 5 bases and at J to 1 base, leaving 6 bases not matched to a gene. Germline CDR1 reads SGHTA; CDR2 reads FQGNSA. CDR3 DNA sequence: TGTGCCAGCAGCCCAAACCTAGCGGGAGGCACAGATACGCAGTATTTT. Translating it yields CASSPNLAGGTDTQYF. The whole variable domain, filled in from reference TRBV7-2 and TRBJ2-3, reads GAGVSQSPSNKVTEKGKDVELRCDPISGHTALYWYRQSLGQGLEFLIYFQGNSAPDKSGLPSDRFSAERTGGSVSTLTIQRTQQEDSAVYLCASSPNLAGGTDTQYFGPGTRLTVL.

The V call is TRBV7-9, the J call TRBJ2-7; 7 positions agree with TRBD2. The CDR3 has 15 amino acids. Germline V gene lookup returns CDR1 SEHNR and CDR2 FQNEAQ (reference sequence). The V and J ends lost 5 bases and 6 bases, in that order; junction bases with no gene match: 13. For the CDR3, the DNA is TGTGCCAGCAGCCCCGAAGGGAGGGAGGGCCGCGAGCAGTACTTC. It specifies CASSPEGREGREQYF.

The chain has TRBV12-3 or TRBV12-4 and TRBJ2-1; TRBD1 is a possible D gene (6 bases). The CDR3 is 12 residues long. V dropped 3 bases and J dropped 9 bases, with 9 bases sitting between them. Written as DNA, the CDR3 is TGTGCCAGCAGTTTGACCAGGGGTGAGCAGTTCTTC. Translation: CASSLTRGEQFF.

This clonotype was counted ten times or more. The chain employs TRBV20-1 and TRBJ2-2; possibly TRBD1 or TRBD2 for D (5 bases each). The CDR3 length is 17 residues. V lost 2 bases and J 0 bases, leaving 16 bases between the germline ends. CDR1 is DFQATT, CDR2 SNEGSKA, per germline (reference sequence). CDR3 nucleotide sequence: TGCAGTGCTAGACCACTGCCGAGGGGCGCGAACACCGGGGAGCTGTTTTTT. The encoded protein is CSARPLPRGANTGELFF.

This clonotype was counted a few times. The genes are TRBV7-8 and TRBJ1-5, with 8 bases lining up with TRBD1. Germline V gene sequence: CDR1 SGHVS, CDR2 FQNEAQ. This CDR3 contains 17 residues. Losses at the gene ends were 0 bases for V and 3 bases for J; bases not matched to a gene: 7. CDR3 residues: CASSLAMDRVVNQPQHF. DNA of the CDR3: TGTGCCAGCAGCTTAGCGATGGACAGGGTAGTCAATCAGCCCCAGCATTTT.

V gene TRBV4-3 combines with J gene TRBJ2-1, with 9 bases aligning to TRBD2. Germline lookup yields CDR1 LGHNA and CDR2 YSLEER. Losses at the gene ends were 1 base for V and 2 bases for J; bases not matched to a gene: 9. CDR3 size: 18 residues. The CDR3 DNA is TGCGCCAGCAGCCAAGTCGATATTAGCGGGAGCCCCTACAATGAGCAGTTCTTC. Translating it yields CASSQVDISGSPYNEQFF.

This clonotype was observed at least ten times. CDR3 DNA sequence: TGTGCCAGCAGTGAACTGGGGGACACTGAAGCTTTCTTT. Translating gives CASSELGDTEAFF. The chain is built from TRBV6-1 and TRBJ1-1; D is possibly TRBD1 (5 bases). The V gene's germline CDR1 is MNHNS and CDR2 SASEGT. The V and J ends lost 2 bases and 3 bases respectively, with 7 bases between them. The CDR3 runs to 13 residues.

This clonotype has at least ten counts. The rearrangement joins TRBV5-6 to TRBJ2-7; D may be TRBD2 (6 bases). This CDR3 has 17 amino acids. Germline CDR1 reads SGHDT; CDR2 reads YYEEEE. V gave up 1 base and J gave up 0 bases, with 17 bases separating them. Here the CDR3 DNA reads TGTGCCAGCAGCTTGAAGGTAGCGGCAAAGCACTCCTACGAGCAGTACTTC. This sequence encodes CASSLKVAAKHSYEQYF.

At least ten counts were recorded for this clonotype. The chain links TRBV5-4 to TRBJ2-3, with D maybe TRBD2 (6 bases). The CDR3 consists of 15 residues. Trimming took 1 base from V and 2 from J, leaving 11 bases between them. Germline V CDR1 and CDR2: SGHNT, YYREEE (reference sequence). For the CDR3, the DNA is TGTGCCAGCAGCTTGTCGGGAGCTCCCACAGATACGCAGTATTTT. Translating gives CASSLSGAPTDTQYF.

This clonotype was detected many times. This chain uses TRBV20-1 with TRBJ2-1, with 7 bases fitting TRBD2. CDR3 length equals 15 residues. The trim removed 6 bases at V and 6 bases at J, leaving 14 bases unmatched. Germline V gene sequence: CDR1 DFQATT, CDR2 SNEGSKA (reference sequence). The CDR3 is CSAAWSSGFVNEQFF. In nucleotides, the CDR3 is TGCAGTGCCGCCTGGAGTAGCGGGTTCGTCAATGAGCAGTTCTTC.

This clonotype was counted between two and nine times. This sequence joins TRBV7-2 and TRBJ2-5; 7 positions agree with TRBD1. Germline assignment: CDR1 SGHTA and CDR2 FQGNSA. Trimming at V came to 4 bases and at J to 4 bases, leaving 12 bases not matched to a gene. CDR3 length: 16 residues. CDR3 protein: CASSSRGSPPGETQYF. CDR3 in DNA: TGTGCCAGCAGCTCCAGGGGGTCCCCCCCAGGAGAGACCCAGTACTTC.

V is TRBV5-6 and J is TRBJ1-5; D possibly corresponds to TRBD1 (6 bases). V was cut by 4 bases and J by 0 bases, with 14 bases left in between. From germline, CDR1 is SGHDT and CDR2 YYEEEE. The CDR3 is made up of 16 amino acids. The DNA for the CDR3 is TGTGCCAGCAGCCTTTGGGGACACGGTAGCAATCAGCCCCAGCATTTT. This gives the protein CASSLWGHGSNQPQHF.

The CDR3 DNA reads as TGTGCCAGCATTTCTCTCTTGGGACCCGGAAGGTACGAGCAGTACTTC. As protein: CASISLLGPGRYEQYF. This chain uses TRBV5-6 with TRBJ2-7; the D gene could be TRBD1 or TRBD2 (5 bases each). Germline lookup yields CDR1 SGHDT and CDR2 YYEEEE. The CDR3 covers 16 residues. V lost 6 bases and J 4 bases, leaving 23 bases between the germline ends.